One sample yielded the 10 T cell receptor beta chains listed below, sequenced in a study of T cells in Graves' hyperthyroidism and ophthalmopathy. Amplified regions were TCR beta CDR3 sequences from RNA transcripts. The HTBI set primed first-round TCR CDR3 RT-PCR. TCRdb re-called the multiplex PCR reads with MiXCR, one entry per CDR3 protein. In the table there are 730,000 or so distinct CDR3 sequences, around 20% of which are singletons. Sequencing used blood. These receptors came from a woman in her forties or fifties with Graves' hyperthyroidism that later progressed to Graves' ophthalmopathy.

This clonotype has a handful of counts. The chain is built from TRBV20-1 and TRBJ2-6; 9 bases are a match to TRBD1. Trimming took 3 bases from V and 0 from J; bases not matched to a gene: 12. This CDR3 contains 19 residues. Germline-derived CDR1 and CDR2 are DFQATT and SNEGSKA (reference sequence). CDR3 region: CSARPGQGAYSSGANVLTF. CDR3 DNA sequence: TGCAGTGCTAGGCCGGGACAGGGTGCCTATAGCTCTGGGGCCAACGTCCTGACTTTC.

This clonotype occurred many times. V gene TRBV18 combines with J gene TRBJ1-1; D not certain. Deletions cut 2 bases from V and 1 base from J, with 11 bases between. The CDR3 sequence is 15 residues long. Germline CDR1 is KGHSH and CDR2 is LQKENI. CDR3 nucleotide sequence: TGTGCCAGCTCACCAATCGGAAGGACGAACACTGAAGCTTTCTTT. It yields the protein CASSPIGRTNTEAFF.

This clonotype was found many times. CDR3 sequence: CAWSVRGGAEAFF. CDR3 DNA sequence: TGTGCCTGGAGTGTACGGGGGGGTGCTGAAGCTTTCTTT. The V call is TRBV30, the J call TRBJ1-1, with a possible D match to TRBD1 (5 bases). Germline loops: CDR1 GTSNPN, CDR2 SVGIG (reference sequence). There are 13 residues in the CDR3. Trimming took 0 bases from V and 6 from J, leaving 11 bases between them.

The chain has TRBV30 and TRBJ2-3; 7 bases line up with TRBD1. The CDR3 totals 13 residues. Germline CDR1 GTSNPN, CDR2 SVGIG (reference sequence). J was trimmed by 2 bases and V by 5 bases; bases with no gene match: 4. DNA of the CDR3: TGTGCCTGGGCAGGGGGACACACAGATACGCAGTATTTT. Its translation is CAWAGGHTDTQYF.

The rearrangement uses TRBV15 and TRBJ2-7; D is perhaps TRBD1 (5 bases). The CDR3 is 15 residues long. Trimming stripped 2 bases from V and 7 bases from J, with 18 bases between. The V gene's germline CDR1 is LNHNV and CDR2 YYDKDF (reference sequence). The CDR3 region has the DNA TGTGCCACCAGCAGAAACCCCATAGGGGCAGAGGAGCAGTACTTC. Translated, it gives CATSRNPIGAEEQYF.

V gene TRBV18 combines with J gene TRBJ1-1; D is unresolved. The germline V gene has CDR1 KGHSH and CDR2 LQKENI. Trimming removed 3 bases from V and 4 bases from J, with 6 bases in between. The length of the CDR3 is 12 residues. In DNA form, the CDR3 reads TGTGCCAGCTCACCGCGGCCCACTGAAGCTTTCTTT. Translation gives CASSPRPTEAFF. Looking up the rest from reference TRBV18 and TRBJ1-1 gives the full variable domain: NAGVMQNPRHLVRRRGQEARLRCSPMKGHSHVYWYRQLPEEGLKFMVYLQKENIIDESGMPKERFSAEFPKEGPSILRIQQVVRGDSAAYFCASSPRPTEAFFGQGTRLTVV.

This clonotype was counted at least ten times. The chain links TRBV13 to TRBJ2-3; 9 bases line up with TRBD2. J was trimmed by 1 base and V by 6 bases; bases with no gene match: 5. The germline gives CDR1 PRHDT, CDR2 FYEKMQ (reference sequence). The length of the CDR3 is 15 residues. DNA for the CDR3: TGTGCCAGCAGGCGTAGGACTAGCGGCACAGATACGCAGTATTTT. The encoded protein is CASRRRTSGTDTQYF.

The V and J genes are TRBV5-1 and TRBJ2-5; possibly TRBD1 for D (6 bases). Deletions cut 4 bases from V and 5 bases from J, with 18 bases between. Germline V gene data show CDR1 as SGHRS and CDR2 as YFSETQ. The CDR3 covers 15 residues. The CDR3: CASSVNRVRLETQYF. The DNA of the CDR3 is TGCGCCAGCAGCGTAAACAGGGTGCGATTGGAGACCCAGTACTTC.

The V call is TRBV9, the J call TRBJ2-7; D is perhaps TRBD1 (6 bases). The CDR3 sequence is 14 residues long. The V end lost 2 bases, the J end lost 9 bases, and 18 bases lay between the germline ends. From germline, CDR1 is SGDLS and CDR2 YYNGEE. The CDR3 DNA sequence: TGTGCCAGCAGCGTTAGGGACACTGATGGAGTGCAGTACTTC. It codes for CASSVRDTDGVQYF. Variable domain in full (rest from reference TRBV9 and TRBJ2-7): DSGVTQTPKHLITATGQRVTLRCSPRSGDLSVYWYQQSLDQGLQFLIQYYNGEERAKGNILERFSAQQFPDLHSELNLSSLELGDSALYFCASSVRDTDGVQYFGPGTRLTVT.

A few counts support this clonotype. The chain is built from TRBV3-1 and TRBJ2-2, with TRBD1 as a possible D gene (5 bases). The V and J ends lost 3 bases and 0 bases respectively, with 14 bases between them. The germline gives CDR1 LGHDT, CDR2 YNNKEL (reference sequence). The CDR3 consists of 17 residues. CDR3 protein: CASSQYGVGPNTGELFF. The CDR3 DNA reads as TGTGCCAGCAGCCAGTATGGGGTGGGGCCGAACACCGGGGAGCTGTTTTTT.